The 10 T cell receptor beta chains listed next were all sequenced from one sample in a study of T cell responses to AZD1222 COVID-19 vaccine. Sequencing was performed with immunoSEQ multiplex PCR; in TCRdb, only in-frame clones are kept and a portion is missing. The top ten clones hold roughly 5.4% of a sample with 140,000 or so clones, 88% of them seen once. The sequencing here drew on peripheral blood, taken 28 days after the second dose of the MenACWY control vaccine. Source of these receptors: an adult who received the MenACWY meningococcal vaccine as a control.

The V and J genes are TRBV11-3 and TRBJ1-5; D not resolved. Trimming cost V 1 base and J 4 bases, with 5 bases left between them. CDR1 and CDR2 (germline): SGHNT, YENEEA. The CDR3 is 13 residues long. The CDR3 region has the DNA TGTGCCAGCAGCTTAGGCAGAAATCAGCCCCAGCATTTT. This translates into CASSLGRNQPQHF.

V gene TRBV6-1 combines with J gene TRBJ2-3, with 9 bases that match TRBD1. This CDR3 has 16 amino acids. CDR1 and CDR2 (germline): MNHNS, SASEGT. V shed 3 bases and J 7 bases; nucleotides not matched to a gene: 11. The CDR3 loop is CASSDPRQGESYTQYF. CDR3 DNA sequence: TGTGCCAGCAGTGACCCCCGACAGGGGGAATCTTATACGCAGTATTTT.

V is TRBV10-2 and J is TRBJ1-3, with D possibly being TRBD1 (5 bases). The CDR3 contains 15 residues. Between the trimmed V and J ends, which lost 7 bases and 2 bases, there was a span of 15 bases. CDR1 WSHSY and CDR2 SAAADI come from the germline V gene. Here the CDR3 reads CASTAGTGPGNTIYF. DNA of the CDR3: TGCGCCAGCACGGCCGGTACGGGGCCTGGAAACACCATATATTTT.

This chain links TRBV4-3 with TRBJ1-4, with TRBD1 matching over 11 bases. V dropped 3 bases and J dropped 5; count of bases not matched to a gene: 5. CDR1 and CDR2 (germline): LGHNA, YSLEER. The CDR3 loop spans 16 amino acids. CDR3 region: CASSHGDRGLNEKLFF. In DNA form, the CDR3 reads TGCGCCAGCAGCCATGGGGACAGGGGGTTAAATGAAAAACTGTTTTTT.

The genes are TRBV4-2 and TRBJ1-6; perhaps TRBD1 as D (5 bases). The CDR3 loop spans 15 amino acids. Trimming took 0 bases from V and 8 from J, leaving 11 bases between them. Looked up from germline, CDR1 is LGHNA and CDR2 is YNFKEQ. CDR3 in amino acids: CASSQDREGYSPLHF. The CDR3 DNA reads TGTGCCAGCAGCCAAGATCGCGAGGGGTATTCACCCCTCCACTTT.

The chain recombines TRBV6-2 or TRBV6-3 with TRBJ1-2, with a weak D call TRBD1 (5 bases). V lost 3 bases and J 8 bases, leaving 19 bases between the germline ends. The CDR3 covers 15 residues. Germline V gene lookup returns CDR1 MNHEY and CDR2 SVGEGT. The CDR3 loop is CASSYGSGGPLGYTF. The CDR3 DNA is TGTGCCAGCAGTTATGGGAGCGGGGGACCCCTCGGCTACACCTTC.

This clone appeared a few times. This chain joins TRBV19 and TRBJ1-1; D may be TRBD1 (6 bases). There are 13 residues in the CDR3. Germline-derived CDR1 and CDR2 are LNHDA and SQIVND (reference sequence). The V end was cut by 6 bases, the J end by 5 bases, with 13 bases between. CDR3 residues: CASSPEGVTEAFF. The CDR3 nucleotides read TGTGCCAGTAGCCCAGAGGGGGTTACTGAAGCTTTCTTT.

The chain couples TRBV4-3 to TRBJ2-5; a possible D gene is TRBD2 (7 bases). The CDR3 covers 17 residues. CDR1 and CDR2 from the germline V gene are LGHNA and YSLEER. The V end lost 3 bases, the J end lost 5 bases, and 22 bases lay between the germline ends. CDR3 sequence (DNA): TGCGCCAGCAGCCAGACAATTTTTATCAAGGGGGGGGAGACCCAGTACTTC. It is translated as CASSQTIFIKGGETQYF.

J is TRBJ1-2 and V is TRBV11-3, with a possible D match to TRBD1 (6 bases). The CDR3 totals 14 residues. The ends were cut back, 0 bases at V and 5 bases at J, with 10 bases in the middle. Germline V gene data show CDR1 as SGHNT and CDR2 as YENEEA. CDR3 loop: CASSLDLGQYGYTF. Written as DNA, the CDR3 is TGTGCCAGCAGCTTAGATCTGGGACAATATGGCTACACCTTC.

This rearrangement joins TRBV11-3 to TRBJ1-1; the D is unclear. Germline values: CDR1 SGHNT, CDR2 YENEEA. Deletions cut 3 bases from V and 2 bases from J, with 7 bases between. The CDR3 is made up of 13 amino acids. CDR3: CASSLEGNTEAFF. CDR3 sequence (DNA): TGTGCCAGCAGCTTGGAGGGTAACACTGAAGCTTTCTTT. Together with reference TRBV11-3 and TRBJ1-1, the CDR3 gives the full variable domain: EAGVVQSPRYKIIEKKQPVAFWCNPISGHNTLYWYLQNLGQGPELLIRYENEEAVDDSQLPKDRFSAERLKGVDSTLKIQPAELGDSAVYLCASSLEGNTEAFFGQGTRLTVV.